Shown below are 15 T cell receptor beta chains from a single sample sequenced in a study of blood T cell repertoires in COVID-19. The method was immunoSEQ multiplex PCR; TCRdb's version includes in-frame clones alone and lacks a portion of them. Of about 120,000 clones listed, about four fifths are singletons. What was sequenced was peripheral blood. Receptors originate from a woman older than 75 with acute or convalescent COVID-19.

Remarks on this clone: Other nucleotide sequences in the sample specify the same CDR3. The chain uses TRBV2 and TRBJ1-1; TRBD1 aligns across 10 bases. CDR1 is SNHLY and CDR2 is FYNNEI in the germline V gene. The junction had 1 base not matched to a gene; V was cut back by 6 bases and J by 6 bases. This CDR3 is built from 12 residues. CDR3 bases: TGTGCCAGCAGAGACAGGGGGCCTGAAGCTTTCTTT. Translated: CASRDRGPEAFF. Drawing the rest from reference TRBV2 and TRBJ1-1, the complete variable domain is EPEVTQTPSHQVTQMGQEVILRCVPISNHLYFYWYRQILGQKVEFLVSFYNNEISEKSEIFDDQFSVERPDGSNFTLKIRSTKLEDSAMYFCASRDRGPEAFFGQGTRLTVV.

The chain employs TRBV30 and TRBJ1-2, with D perhaps matching TRBD1 (5 bases). The germline V and J ends were trimmed by 2 bases and 8 bases, with 18 bases remaining between them. Germline-derived CDR1 and CDR2 are GTSNPN and SVGIG (reference sequence). The CDR3 runs to 14 residues. CDR3 in DNA: TGTGCCTGGAGTTCGAAGGGGCCCCTAGGAGGCTACACCTTC. As protein: CAWSSKGPLGGYTF.

V and J are TRBV7-2 and TRBJ2-7; 10 bases are a match to TRBD1. CDR1 SGHTA and CDR2 FQGNSA come from the germline V gene. J was trimmed by 4 bases and V by 5 bases; bases with no gene match: 8. The length of the CDR3 is 15 residues. The CDR3 DNA reads as TGTGCCAGCAGCCCGAGTCCGGGACAGGGGTACGAGCAGTACTTC. It codes for CASSPSPGQGYEQYF.

The rearrangement links TRBV5-1 to TRBJ1-4, with TRBD1 as a possible D gene (6 bases). The CDR3 has 17 residues. Germline-derived CDR1 and CDR2 are SGHRS and YFSETQ. Trimming took 0 bases from V and 5 from J, leaving 17 bases between them. The CDR3 region has the DNA TGCGCCAGCAGCTTGGGCCCGGGACATACTAACAATGAAAAACTGTTTTTT. This encodes CASSLGPGHTNNEKLFF.

This clone appeared a few times. V is TRBV19 and J is TRBJ1-5, with a weak D call TRBD1 (6 bases). In germline, CDR1 is LNHDA, CDR2 SQIVND (reference sequence). The CDR3 is 15 amino acids. V shed 3 bases and J shed 3 bases, with 12 bases lying between them. CDR3 sequence: CASSIDRRFNQPQHF. CDR3 nucleotides: TGTGCCAGTAGTATCGACAGGCGATTCAATCAGCCCCAGCATTTT.

The rearrangement joins TRBV12-3 or TRBV12-4 to TRBJ1-2; D unclear. V was clipped by 5 bases and J by 4 bases, with 11 bases between them. The CDR3 has 13 amino acids. CDR3 sequence reads: CASSRDSSYGYTF. In DNA, the CDR3 is TGTGCCAGCAGTAGAGATAGTAGCTATGGCTACACCTTC.

The chain uses TRBV10-2 and TRBJ1-6; D gene ambiguous. V lost 0 bases, J lost 9 bases, and 15 bases lay in between. The CDR3 spans 16 residues. The germline V gene encodes CDR1 WSHSY and CDR2 SAAADI. The CDR3 loop reads CASSESLNLRGSPLHF. The DNA of the CDR3 is TGCGCCAGCAGTGAGTCTCTAAACCTTCGGGGTTCACCCCTCCACTTT.

The rearrangement uses TRBV7-9 and TRBJ1-4, with a weak D call TRBD1 (5 bases). Per the germline V gene, CDR1 is SEHNR and CDR2 is FQNEAQ (reference sequence). V lost 6 bases and J lost 8, with 16 bases in between. The CDR3 consists of 14 residues. The CDR3 coding sequence is TGTGCCAGCAGTCCTGACAGTCCCGGAGAAAAACTGTTTTTT. It codes for CASSPDSPGEKLFF.

This rearrangement joins TRBV18 to TRBJ2-1; TRBD1 aligns across 9 bases. Trimming at V came to 3 bases and at J to 8 bases, leaving 5 bases not matched to a gene. The CDR3 runs to 14 residues. The germline gives CDR1 KGHSH, CDR2 LQKENI. The CDR3 bases are TGTGCCAGCTCACCCAATACAGGGGGCCATGAGCAGTTCTTC. Amino acids: CASSPNTGGHEQFF.

The chain employs TRBV5-1 and TRBJ2-5; possibly TRBD2 for D (6 bases). Germline V gene lookup returns CDR1 SGHRS and CDR2 YFSETQ. V was pared by 4 bases and J by 3 bases, with 13 bases between. The CDR3 sequence is 14 residues long. The CDR3 loop reads CASSAPGLEETQYF. The CDR3 nucleotides read TGCGCCAGCAGCGCCCCGGGACTGGAAGAGACCCAGTACTTC. Full variable domain (rest looked up from reference TRBV5-1 and TRBJ2-5): KAGVTQTPRYLIKTRGQQVTLSCSPISGHRSVSWYQQTPGQGLQFLFEYFSETQRNKGNFPGRFSGRQFSNSRSEMNVSTLELGDSALYLCASSAPGLEETQYFGPGTRLLVL.

The V gene is TRBV2, the J gene TRBJ2-2; 7 bases are shared with TRBD1. Germline CDR1 is SNHLY and CDR2 is FYNNEI. The ends lost 8 bases at V and 0 bases at J; junction bases unmatched: 3. The CDR3 has 14 amino acids. The CDR3 region has the DNA TGTGCCAGCGGGGACAGAACGAACACCGGGGAGCTGTTTTTT. Translation gives CASGDRTNTGELFF.

This rearrangement joins TRBV19 to TRBJ2-7, with 10 bases lining up with TRBD2. CDR1 is LNHDA, CDR2 SQIVND, per germline (reference sequence). This CDR3 is 13 amino acids long. V lost 6 bases to trimming and J lost 7 bases; unmatched junction nucleotides: 6. The CDR3 DNA follows: TGTGCCAGTAGACTAGCGGGATCAGTGGAGCAGTACTTC. Translating gives CASRLAGSVEQYF.

In nucleotides, the CDR3 is TGTGCCAGCAGCCCCACGAACTACATAGTCCACTTT. Protein product: CASSPTNYIVHF. The chain carries TRBV9 and TRBJ1-6; D not certain. Trimming shortened V by 4 bases and J by 17 bases, and 16 bases separated the two germline ends. Germline values: CDR1 SGDLS, CDR2 YYNGEE. This CDR3 spans 12 amino acids.

The rearrangement joins TRBV19 to TRBJ1-4, with D possibly matching TRBD1 (6 bases). V was pared by 4 bases and J by 3 bases, with 9 bases between. The CDR3 sequence is 14 residues long. CDR1 and CDR2 (germline): LNHDA, SQIVND (reference sequence). CDR3 bases: TGTGCCAGTAGTAAAGACAGGTCTAATGAAAAACTGTTTTTT. Encoded protein: CASSKDRSNEKLFF. Looking up the rest from reference TRBV19 and TRBJ1-4 gives the full variable domain: DGGITQSPKYLFRKEGQNVTLSCEQNLNHDAMYWYRQDPGQGLRLIYYSQIVNDFQKGDIAEGYSVSREKKESFPLTVTSAQKNPTAFYLCASSKDRSNEKLFFGSGTQLSVL.

The V gene is TRBV11-3, the J gene TRBJ1-1; D uncertain. The CDR3 has 13 residues. Germline V gives CDR1 SGHNT, CDR2 YENEEA. V lost 1 base, J lost 5 bases, and 8 bases lay in between. The CDR3 sequence: CASSLGGRTEAFF. The CDR3 coding sequence is TGTGCCAGCAGCTTAGGAGGGAGGACTGAAGCTTTCTTT.